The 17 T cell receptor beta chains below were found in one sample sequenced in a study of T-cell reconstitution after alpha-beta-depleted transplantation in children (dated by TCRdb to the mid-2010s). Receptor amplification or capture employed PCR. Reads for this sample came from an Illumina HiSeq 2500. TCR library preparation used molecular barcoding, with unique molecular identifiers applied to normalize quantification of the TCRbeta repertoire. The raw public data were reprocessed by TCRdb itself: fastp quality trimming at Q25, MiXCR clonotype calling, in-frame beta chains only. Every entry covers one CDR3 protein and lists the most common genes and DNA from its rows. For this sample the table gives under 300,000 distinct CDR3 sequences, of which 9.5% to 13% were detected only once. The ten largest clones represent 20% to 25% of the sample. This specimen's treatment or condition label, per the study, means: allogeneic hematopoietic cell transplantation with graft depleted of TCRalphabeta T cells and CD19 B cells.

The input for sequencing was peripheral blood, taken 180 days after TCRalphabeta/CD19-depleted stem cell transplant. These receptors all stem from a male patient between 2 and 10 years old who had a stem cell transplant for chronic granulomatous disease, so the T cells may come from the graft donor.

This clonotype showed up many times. The CDR3 loop reads CSATGNYGYTF. For the CDR3, the DNA is TGCAGTGCTACAGGGAACTATGGCTACACCTTC. This chain connects TRBV20-1 to TRBJ1-2; D perhaps matches TRBD1 (5 bases). The CDR3 is 11 amino acids. Per the germline V gene, CDR1 is DFQATT and CDR2 is SNEGSKA (reference sequence). The V and J ends lost 4 bases and 2 bases respectively, with 5 bases between them.

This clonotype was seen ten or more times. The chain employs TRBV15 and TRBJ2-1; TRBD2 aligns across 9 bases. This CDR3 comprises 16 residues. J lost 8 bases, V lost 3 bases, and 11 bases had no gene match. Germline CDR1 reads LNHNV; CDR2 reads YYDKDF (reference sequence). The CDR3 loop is CATSRFGVAGEDEQFF. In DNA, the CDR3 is TGTGCCACCAGCAGGTTTGGGGTAGCGGGAGAGGATGAGCAGTTCTTC.

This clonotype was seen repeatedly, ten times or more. The CDR3 here is CASSEQGPNTEAFF. In nucleotides, the CDR3 is TGCGCCAGCAGCGAACAGGGGCCGAACACTGAAGCTTTCTTT. V is TRBV5-1 and J is TRBJ1-1; 7 bases are shared with TRBD1. J lost 1 base, V lost 4 bases, and 4 bases had no gene match. Germline loops: CDR1 SGHRS, CDR2 YFSETQ. The CDR3 consists of 14 residues.

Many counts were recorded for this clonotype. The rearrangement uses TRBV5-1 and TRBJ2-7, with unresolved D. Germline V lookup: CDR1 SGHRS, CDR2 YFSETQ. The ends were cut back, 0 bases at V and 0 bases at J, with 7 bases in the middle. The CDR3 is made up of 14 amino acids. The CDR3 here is CASSLEHLSYEQYF. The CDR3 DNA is TGCGCCAGCAGCTTGGAACACCTCTCCTACGAGCAGTACTTC.

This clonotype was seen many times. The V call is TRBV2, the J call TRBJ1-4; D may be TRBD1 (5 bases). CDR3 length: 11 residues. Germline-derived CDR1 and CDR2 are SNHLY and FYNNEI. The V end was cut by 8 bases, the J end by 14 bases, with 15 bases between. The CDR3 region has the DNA TGTGCCAGCGCGGCCAGGGCCAGGCTGTTTTTT. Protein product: CASAARARLFF.

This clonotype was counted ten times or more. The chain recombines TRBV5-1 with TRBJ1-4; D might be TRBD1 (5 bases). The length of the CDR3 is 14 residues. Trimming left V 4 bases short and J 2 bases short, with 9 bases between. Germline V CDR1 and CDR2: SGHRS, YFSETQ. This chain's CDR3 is CASSKDSTNEKLFF. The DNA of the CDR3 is TGCGCCAGCAGCAAAGACAGCACTAATGAAAAACTGTTTTTT. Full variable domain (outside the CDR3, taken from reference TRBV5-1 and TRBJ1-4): KAGVTQTPRYLIKTRGQQVTLSCSPISGHRSVSWYQQTPGQGLQFLFEYFSETQRNKGNFPGRFSGRQFSNSRSEMNVSTLELGDSALYLCASSKDSTNEKLFFGSGTQLSVL.

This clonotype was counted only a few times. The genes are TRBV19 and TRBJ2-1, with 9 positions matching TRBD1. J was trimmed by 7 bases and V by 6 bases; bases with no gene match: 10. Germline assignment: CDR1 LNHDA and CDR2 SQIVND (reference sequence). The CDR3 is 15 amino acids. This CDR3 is CASSILRDRVNEQFF. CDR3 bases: TGTGCCAGTAGCATCCTCCGGGACAGGGTGAATGAGCAGTTCTTC.

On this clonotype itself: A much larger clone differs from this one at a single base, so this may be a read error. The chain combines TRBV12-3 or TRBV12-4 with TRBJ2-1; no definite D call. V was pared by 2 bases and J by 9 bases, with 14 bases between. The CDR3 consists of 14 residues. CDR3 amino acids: CASSLLTLPVEQFF. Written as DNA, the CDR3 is TGTGCCAGCAGTTTATTGACCCTCCCCGTTGAGCAGTTCTTC.

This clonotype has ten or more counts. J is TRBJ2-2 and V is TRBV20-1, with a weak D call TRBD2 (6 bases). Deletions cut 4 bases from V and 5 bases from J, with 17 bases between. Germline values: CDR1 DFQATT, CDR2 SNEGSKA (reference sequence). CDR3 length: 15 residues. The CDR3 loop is CSAKLAGISTGELFF. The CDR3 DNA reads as TGCAGTGCTAAGCTCGCGGGGATCAGTACCGGGGAGCTGTTTTTT.

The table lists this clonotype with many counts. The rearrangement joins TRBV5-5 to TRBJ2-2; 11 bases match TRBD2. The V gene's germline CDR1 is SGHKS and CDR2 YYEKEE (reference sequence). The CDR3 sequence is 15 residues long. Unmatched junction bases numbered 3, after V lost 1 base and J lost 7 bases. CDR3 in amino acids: CASSLYSGRVGELFF. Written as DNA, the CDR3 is TGTGCCAGCAGCTTGTATAGCGGGAGGGTCGGGGAGCTGTTTTTT.

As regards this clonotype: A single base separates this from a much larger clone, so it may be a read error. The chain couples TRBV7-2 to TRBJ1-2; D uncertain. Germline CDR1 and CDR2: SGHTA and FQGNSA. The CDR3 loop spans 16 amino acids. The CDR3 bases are TGTGCCAGCAGCTTAGTATCTACAGAGTCTCTCTATGGCTACCCCTTC. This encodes CASSLVSTESLYGYPF.

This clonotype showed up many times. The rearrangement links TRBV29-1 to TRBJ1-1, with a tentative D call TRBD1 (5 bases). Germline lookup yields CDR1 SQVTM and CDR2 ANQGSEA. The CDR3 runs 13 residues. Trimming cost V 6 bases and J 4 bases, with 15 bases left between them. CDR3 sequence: CSVLPERGTEAFF. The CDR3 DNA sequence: TGCAGCGTGCTCCCCGAAAGGGGCACTGAAGCTTTCTTT.

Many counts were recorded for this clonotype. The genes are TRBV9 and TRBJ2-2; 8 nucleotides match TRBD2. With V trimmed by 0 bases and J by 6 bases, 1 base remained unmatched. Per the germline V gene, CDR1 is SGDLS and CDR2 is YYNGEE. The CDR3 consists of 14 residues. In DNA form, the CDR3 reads TGTGCCAGCAGCGTAGCAGCGGGGGCCGGGGAGCTGTTTTTT. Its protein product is CASSVAAGAGELFF.

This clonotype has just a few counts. CDR3 bases: TGTGCCAGCTCACCACCGGTCAGCACAGATACGCAGTATTTT. As protein: CASSPPVSTDTQYF. This sequence joins TRBV18 and TRBJ2-3; D is unclear. From germline, CDR1 is KGHSH and CDR2 LQKENI. The V end lost 0 bases, the J end lost 0 bases, and 4 bases lay between the germline ends. CDR3 size: 14 residues.

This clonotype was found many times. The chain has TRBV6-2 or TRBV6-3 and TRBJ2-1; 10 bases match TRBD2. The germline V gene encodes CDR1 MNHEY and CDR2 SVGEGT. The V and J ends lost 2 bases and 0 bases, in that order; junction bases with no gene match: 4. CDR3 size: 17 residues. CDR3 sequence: CASSYGLAGDSYNEQFF. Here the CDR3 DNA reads TGTGCCAGCAGTTACGGCCTAGCGGGAGACTCCTACAATGAGCAGTTCTTC.

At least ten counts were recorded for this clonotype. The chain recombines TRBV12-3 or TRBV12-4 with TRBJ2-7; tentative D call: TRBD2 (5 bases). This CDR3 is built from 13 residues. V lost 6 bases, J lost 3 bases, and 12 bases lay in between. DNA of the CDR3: TGTGCCAGCAGCCCTGCGGGTTACTACGAGCAGTACTTC. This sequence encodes CASSPAGYYEQYF.

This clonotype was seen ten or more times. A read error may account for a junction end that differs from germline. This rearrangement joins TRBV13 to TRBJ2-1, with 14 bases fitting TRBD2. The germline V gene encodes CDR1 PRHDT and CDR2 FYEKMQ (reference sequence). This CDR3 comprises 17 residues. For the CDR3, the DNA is TGTGCCAGCAGCCTAGGACTAGCGGGGGGCGTTAACAATGAGCAGTTCTTC. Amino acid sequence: CASSLGLAGGVNNEQFF.